These 3 T cell receptor beta chains share one sample of origin, sequenced in a study of cytomegalovirus exposure and HLA in healthy donors. This PCR relied on a set of 60 Vbeta primers and 13 Jbeta primers. Measured with immunoSEQ multiplex PCR; TCRdb has only the in-frame clones, and not every one. The table has 110,000 or so clones, under 85% seen once. Sample: PBMCs. These receptors were collected from a man aged 18 to 30 in good health and CMV-seropositive.

The chain combines TRBV28 with TRBJ1-1, with D maybe TRBD1 (6 bases). CDR3 length: 15 amino acids. Germline V gene lookup returns CDR1 MDHEN and CDR2 SYDVKM. Trimming stripped 5 bases from V and 0 bases from J, with 13 bases between. The CDR3 loop is CASSEHGTLNTEAFF. CDR3 in DNA: TGTGCCAGCAGTGAGCACGGGACATTGAACACTGAAGCTTTCTTT.

The chain joins TRBV19 to TRBJ1-1; the match to TRBD1 covers 7 bases. Germline V gene data show CDR1 as LNHDA and CDR2 as SQIVND (reference sequence). Losses at the gene ends were 4 bases for V and 4 bases for J; bases not matched to a gene: 9. The CDR3 totals 15 residues. CDR3 in amino acids: CASSKTGSLSTEAFF. The CDR3 DNA follows: TGTGCCAGTAGTAAGACAGGGTCACTTAGCACTGAAGCTTTCTTT.

The chain employs TRBV6-1 and TRBJ1-2, with 7 bases fitting TRBD1. The CDR3 length is 13 residues. Germline V gives CDR1 MNHNS, CDR2 SASEGT. The V gene end was trimmed by 6 bases and the J gene end by 6 bases; junction bases not matched to a gene: 7. In DNA, the CDR3 is TGTGCCAGCAGAGTCGGACAGGAGGATGGCTACACCTTC. It codes for CASRVGQEDGYTF.